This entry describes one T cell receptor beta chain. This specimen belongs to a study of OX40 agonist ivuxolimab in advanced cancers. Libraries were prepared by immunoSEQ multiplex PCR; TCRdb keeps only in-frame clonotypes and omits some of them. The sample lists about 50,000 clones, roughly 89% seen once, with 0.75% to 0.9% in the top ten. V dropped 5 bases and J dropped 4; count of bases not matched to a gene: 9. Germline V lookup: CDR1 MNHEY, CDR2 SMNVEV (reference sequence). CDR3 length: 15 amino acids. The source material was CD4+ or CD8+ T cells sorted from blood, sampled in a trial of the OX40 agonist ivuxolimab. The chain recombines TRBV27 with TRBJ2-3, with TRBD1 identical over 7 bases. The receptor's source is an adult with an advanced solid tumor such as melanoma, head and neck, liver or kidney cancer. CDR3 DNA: TGTGCCAGCAGTGGGATAACAGGGGCCGCAGATACGCAGTATTTT. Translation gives CASSGITGAADTQYF.